What follows are 15 T cell receptor beta chains derived from one specimen sequenced in a study of cytomegalovirus exposure and HLA in healthy donors. Primers for the PCR totalled 60 Vbeta and 13 Jbeta. Assay used: immunoSEQ multiplex PCR; TCRdb lists only in-frame clones, some missing. This table lists approximately 72,000 clones. The source material was PBMCs. These receptors all come from a man aged 35-49 years in good health and CMV-seronegative.

The J gene is TRBJ1-2, the V gene TRBV5-4; the match to TRBD1 covers 7 bases. V was pared by 2 bases and J by 3 bases, with 7 bases of the junction left unmatched. The CDR3 is 15 residues long. CDR1 and CDR2 (germline): SGHNT, YYREEE (reference sequence). The CDR3, as DNA: TGTGCCAGCAGCTTTGGACAGGCGAACCACTATGGCTACACCTTC. This codes for CASSFGQANHYGYTF.

V gene TRBV5-8 combines with J gene TRBJ2-7, with 7 bases matching TRBD1. The CDR3 extends over 14 amino acids. Germline values: CDR1 SGHTS, CDR2 YDEGEE. The V gene end was trimmed by 4 bases and the J gene end by 3 bases; junction bases not matched to a gene: 7. This CDR3 reads CASSRGTVYYEQYF. In DNA, the CDR3 is TGTGCCAGCAGCCGAGGGACAGTCTACTACGAGCAGTACTTC.

The chain is built from TRBV11-1 and TRBJ2-3; D might be TRBD2 (6 bases). V shed 0 bases and J shed 9 bases, with 10 bases lying between them. The CDR3 totals 13 residues. CDR1 SGHAT and CDR2 FQDESV come from the germline V gene (reference sequence). This CDR3 reads CASSLAMEGTQYF. The CDR3 DNA follows: TGTGCCAGCAGCTTAGCGATGGAGGGGACGCAGTATTTT.

J is TRBJ1-1 and V is TRBV30, with TRBD1 matching 7 bases. The CDR3 has 12 residues. Germline V gene sequence: CDR1 GTSNPN, CDR2 SVGIG (reference sequence). The V and J ends lost 5 bases and 5 bases, in that order; junction bases with no gene match: 5. CDR3 sequence (DNA): TGTGCCTGGCAGACAGGGTGGACTGAAGCTTTCTTT. Amino acids: CAWQTGWTEAFF.

This chain joins TRBV4-1 and TRBJ1-1; D perhaps matches TRBD1 (6 bases). Germline V lookup: CDR1 MGHRA, CDR2 YSYEKL. The CDR3 runs 18 residues. V lost 1 base and J lost 1, with 19 bases in between. CDR3 in DNA: TGCGCCAGCAGCCAAGTTTGGGGGGGCGGCGGCAAGAACACTGAAGCTTTCTTT. This encodes CASSQVWGGGGKNTEAFF.

This chain joins TRBV29-1 and TRBJ2-3, with 9 bases lining up with TRBD2. The CDR3 runs to 18 residues. J was trimmed by 5 bases and V by 1 base; bases with no gene match: 16. The V gene's germline CDR1 is SQVTM and CDR2 ANQGSEA. CDR3 residues: CSVEAGGVAGEGGDTQYF. The CDR3 region has the DNA TGCAGCGTTGAAGCTGGAGGGGTAGCGGGGGAGGGAGGAGATACGCAGTATTTT.

The chain combines TRBV5-4 with TRBJ1-2, with 7 bases matching TRBD1. J gave up 2 bases and V 0 bases, and 4 bases lay outside the gene matches. The germline V gene has CDR1 SGHNT and CDR2 YYREEE (reference sequence). The length of the CDR3 is 15 residues. Here the CDR3 reads CASSLGDRVNYGYTF. CDR3 DNA: TGTGCCAGCAGCTTGGGAGACAGGGTAAACTATGGCTACACCTTC.

This chain links TRBV5-1 with TRBJ1-4; TRBD1 aligns across 7 bases. The V segment lost 0 bases and the J segment 5 bases; nucleotides outside the gene matches: 10. Looked up from germline, CDR1 is SGHRS and CDR2 is YFSETQ. This CDR3 has 17 residues. CDR3 DNA: TGCGCCAGCAGCTTGGCGATGAGGGACAGAGAGAATGAAAAACTGTTTTTT. Protein sequence: CASSLAMRDRENEKLFF.

In DNA, the CDR3 is TGTGCCCCCCAGCCGACAGTGGGAGGCAACACCGGGGAGCTGTTTTTT. Its protein product is CAPQPTVGGNTGELFF. The gene calls are TRBV10-3 and TRBJ2-2; tentative D call: TRBD2 (6 bases). Per germline, CDR1 ENHRY and CDR2 SYGVKD. V lost 11 bases, J lost 2 bases, and 21 bases lay in between. This CDR3 spans 16 amino acids.

The V and J genes are TRBV12-5 and TRBJ1-1, with a possible D match to TRBD1 (6 bases). This CDR3 contains 15 residues. Between the trimmed V and J ends, which lost 0 bases and 5 bases, there was a span of 13 bases. CDR1 is LGHNT, CDR2 FRNRAP, per germline. CDR3 nucleotide sequence: TGTGCTAGTGGTTTGGTCGGGGGGCTTGGAACTGAAGCTTTCTTT. Translated, it gives CASGLVGGLGTEAFF.

The rearrangement links TRBV5-1 to TRBJ1-6; TRBD1 matches at 10 bases. Trimming took 3 bases from V and 8 from J; bases not matched to a gene: 5. This CDR3 region has 15 residues. Per germline, CDR1 SGHRS and CDR2 YFSETQ. CDR3: CASSSGQGVYSPLHF. The CDR3 nucleotides read TGCGCCAGCAGCTCAGGACAGGGGGTATATTCACCCCTCCACTTT.

The chain links TRBV7-8 to TRBJ1-1; 8 bases are a match to TRBD1. The germline CDR1 and CDR2 sequences are SGHVS and FQNEAQ. V lost 1 base and J lost 4; bases outside the gene matches: 8. This CDR3 has 16 amino acids. CDR3 in amino acids: CASSLVGRGQLTEAFF. The CDR3 DNA reads as TGTGCCAGCAGCTTAGTTGGCAGGGGGCAGCTCACTGAAGCTTTCTTT.

The J gene is TRBJ1-1, the V gene TRBV13, with no clear D. The CDR3 loop spans 14 amino acids. Germline V gene sequence: CDR1 PRHDT, CDR2 FYEKMQ (reference sequence). Trimming stripped 6 bases from V and 2 bases from J, with 13 bases between. The CDR3 bases are TGTGCCAGCAGTGAGCGAAGTATCAACACTGAAGCTTTCTTT. As protein: CASSERSINTEAFF.

The chain is built from TRBV13 and TRBJ1-5, with a weak D call TRBD1 (6 bases). Per germline, CDR1 PRHDT and CDR2 FYEKMQ (reference sequence). The CDR3 sequence is 14 residues long. V was cut by 6 bases and J by 3 bases, with 12 bases left in between. The CDR3 DNA reads as TGTGCCAGCAGTGAGACGGGACACAATCAGCCCCAGCATTTT. Translated, it gives CASSETGHNQPQHF.

V and J are TRBV5-1 and TRBJ2-1; D not certain. CDR1 and CDR2 (germline): SGHRS, YFSETQ. The CDR3 is 11 residues long. Trimming removed 2 bases at V and 7 bases at J, with 4 bases between. CDR3: CASSLANEQFF. The CDR3 nucleotides are TGCGCCAGCAGCTTAGCTAATGAGCAGTTCTTC.